What follows are 24 T cell receptor beta chains derived from one specimen sequenced in a study of OX40 agonist ivuxolimab in advanced cancers. TCRdb's table, derived via immunoSEQ multiplex PCR, lists solely in-frame clones and lacks some. The top ten clones hold 40% to 55% of a sample with approximately 47,000 clones, roughly 89% of them seen once. The source material was CD4+ or CD8+ T cells sorted from blood, sampled in a trial of the OX40 agonist ivuxolimab. Receptors were obtained from an adult with an advanced solid tumor such as melanoma, head and neck, liver or kidney cancer.

The chain carries TRBV6-5 and TRBJ1-5; maybe TRBD1 (5 bases). The V end was cut by 6 bases, the J end by 1 base, with 13 bases between. Germline V lookup: CDR1 MNHEY, CDR2 SVGAGI. The CDR3 spans 15 residues. In nucleotides, the CDR3 is TGTGCCAGCAGCCATGACAGCCAGAGCAATCAGCCCCAGCATTTT. Translated, it gives CASSHDSQSNQPQHF.

The chain has TRBV9 and TRBJ1-3, with D hard to call. The V end was cut by 5 bases, the J end by 2 bases, with 20 bases between. CDR1 is SGDLS, CDR2 YYNGEE, per germline. This CDR3 has 17 amino acids. CDR3 coding DNA: TGTGCCAGCAGTTCCGACCCACTTAAGAATCCTGGAAACACCATATATTTT. It encodes CASSSDPLKNPGNTIYF.

Only one count was recorded for this clone. The chain has TRBV21-1 and TRBJ2-5; whether TRBD1, the table's D call, matches the DNA was not checked. TRBV21-1 is tagged as a pseudogene. This CDR3 spans 15 amino acids. CDR3 amino acids: CASSIPWDTQETQYF. For the CDR3, the DNA is TGTGCCAGCAGCATTCCCTGGGACACCCAAGAGACCCAGTACTTC.

The chain uses TRBV19 and TRBJ2-1, with 10 bases matching TRBD2. CDR1 is LNHDA and CDR2 is SQIVND in the germline V gene (reference sequence). Trimming cost V 6 bases and J 3 bases; bases outside gene matches: 11. The CDR3 sequence is 17 residues long. CDR3 sequence reads: CASSPPPLAGDYNEQFF. CDR3 nucleotide sequence: TGTGCCAGTAGCCCACCCCCCCTAGCGGGGGACTACAATGAGCAGTTCTTC.

The table lists this clone with a count of one. An end of the junction differs from the germline gene, which may be a read error. V is TRBV7-7 and J is TRBJ2-5, with D perhaps TRBD2 (5 bases). In germline, CDR1 is SSHAT, CDR2 FNYEAQ (reference sequence). The CDR3 runs 17 residues. The CDR3 here is CASSLAPGSKGWETQYF. DNA for the CDR3: TGTGCTAGCAGCTTAGCGCCTGGTTCGAAGGGTTGGGAGACCCAGTACTTC.

This chain uses TRBV9 with TRBJ2-2, with 9 nucleotides matching TRBD1. The CDR3 spans 17 residues. CDR1 SGDLS and CDR2 YYNGEE come from the germline V gene. With 2 bases clipped from V and 3 bases from J, the junction kept 8 bases outside the gene matches. The CDR3 loop is CASSVPEQGAHTGELFF. CDR3 sequence (DNA): TGTGCCAGCAGCGTTCCGGAACAGGGGGCCCACACCGGGGAGCTGTTTTTT.

This sequence joins TRBV5-4 and TRBJ2-7, with TRBD1 matching over 7 bases. From germline, CDR1 is SGHNT and CDR2 YYREEE (reference sequence). Trimming at V came to 3 bases and at J to 3 bases, leaving 15 bases not matched to a gene. The CDR3 covers 17 residues. The CDR3 nucleotides are TGTGCCAGCAGCTCTACTCTCAAGGGACAGCTATTCTACGAGCAGTACTTC. Translated, it gives CASSSTLKGQLFYEQYF.

V and J are TRBV5-5 and TRBJ2-7; 8 nucleotides align to TRBD1. Trimming took 3 bases from V and 3 from J; bases not matched to a gene: 5. Germline V gene lookup returns CDR1 SGHKS and CDR2 YYEKEE (reference sequence). CDR3 length: 14 residues. CDR3 protein: CASSSVDRGYEQYF. CDR3 nucleotides: TGTGCCAGCAGCTCCGTCGACAGGGGCTACGAGCAGTACTTC.

The chain recombines TRBV6-6 with TRBJ1-2; D gene uncertain. Germline V lookup: CDR1 MNHNY, CDR2 SVGAGI (reference sequence). The V end lost 7 bases, the J end lost 3 bases, and 9 bases lay between the germline ends. The CDR3 totals 12 residues. CDR3 loop: CASKNIDYGYTF. The DNA of the CDR3 is TGTGCCAGCAAAAATATTGACTATGGCTACACCTTC.

The chain uses TRBV14 and TRBJ2-3; D uncertain. The V end lost 1 base, the J end lost 2 bases, and 10 bases lay between the germline ends. Germline V CDR1 and CDR2: SGHDN, FVKESK. The length of the CDR3 is 15 residues. The CDR3 nucleotides read TGTGCCAGCAGCCAAGGGACCGCCAACACAGATACGCAGTATTTT. Amino acids: CASSQGTANTDTQYF.

The chain carries TRBV7-9 and TRBJ1-6; the D is unclear. The CDR3 has 13 residues. V was clipped by 1 base and J by 11 bases, with 9 bases between them. CDR1 and CDR2 from the germline V gene are SEHNR and FQNEAQ (reference sequence). As DNA, the CDR3 is TGTGCCAGCAGCTTAGTTGGGGATCCACCCCTCCACTTT. As protein: CASSLVGDPPLHF.

This chain connects TRBV4-3 to TRBJ2-1, with D possibly TRBD2 on 6 matching bases. The ends were cut back, 0 bases at V and 10 bases at J, with 25 bases in the middle. Germline lookup yields CDR1 LGHNA and CDR2 YSLEER. The length of the CDR3 is 18 residues. CDR3 region: CASSQDRELRGDGWEQFF. CDR3 nucleotides: TGCGCCAGCAGCCAAGATCGGGAGCTGAGGGGCGATGGGTGGGAGCAGTTCTTC.

This clone was recorded only once. V and J are TRBV19 and TRBJ2-7; tentative D call: TRBD1 (5 bases). CDR1 is LNHDA, CDR2 SQIVND, per germline (reference sequence). This CDR3 is built from 12 residues. Trimming took off 6 bases at V and 3 bases at J, with 9 bases between the two ends. CDR3 bases: TGTGCCAGTAGGGACAAGTTCTACGAGCAGTACTTC. This encodes CASRDKFYEQYF. Complete variable domain (other parts from reference TRBV19 and TRBJ2-7): DGGITQSPKYLFRKEGQNVTLSCEQNLNHDAMYWYRQDPGQGLRLIYYSQIVNDFQKGDIAEGYSVSREKKESFPLTVTSAQKNPTAFYLCASRDKFYEQYFGPGTRLTVT.

This clone was seen only once. The chain is built from TRBV27 and TRBJ1-2, with a weak D call TRBD1 (6 bases). Trimming pared 5 bases from V and 3 bases from J, leaving 22 bases between. Germline CDR1 reads MNHEY; CDR2 reads SMNVEV (reference sequence). This CDR3 comprises 17 residues. DNA for the CDR3: TGTGCCAGCAGTCCCGAAACACAGGGTTTATTCGACTATGGCTACACCTTC. Its translation is CASSPETQGLFDYGYTF.

The chain links TRBV7-6 to TRBJ2-1; 11 bases are shared with TRBD2. Germline loops: CDR1 SGHVS, CDR2 FNYEAQ. V shed 5 bases and J 0 bases; nucleotides not matched to a gene: 6. This CDR3 comprises 17 residues. CDR3: CASSRTSGGSSYNEQFF. The CDR3 DNA sequence: TGTGCCAGCAGCCGTACTAGCGGGGGAAGCTCCTACAATGAGCAGTTCTTC.

This clone was found a few times. The genes are TRBV5-6 and TRBJ2-7; perhaps D is TRBD1 or TRBD2 (5 bases each). CDR1 and CDR2 from the germline V gene are SGHDT and YYEEEE. This CDR3 is built from 14 residues. V shed 4 bases and J shed 6 bases, with 17 bases lying between them. The CDR3 reads CASSHEGLIGEQYF. The CDR3 DNA follows: TGTGCCAGCAGCCACGAGGGGTTGATTGGCGAGCAGTACTTC.

This clone was observed once. The chain recombines TRBV9 with TRBJ2-3, with D unresolved. The V end lost 4 bases, the J end lost 1 base, and 10 bases lay between the germline ends. CDR1 and CDR2 from the germline V gene are SGDLS and YYNGEE. CDR3 length equals 14 residues. The CDR3 nucleotides read TGTGCCAGCAGCTATGACCCGGGCACAGATACGCAGTATTTT. This translates into CASSYDPGTDTQYF.

J is TRBJ1-6 and V is TRBV9; tentative D call: TRBD1 (6 bases). The V gene's germline CDR1 is SGDLS and CDR2 YYNGEE. The CDR3 sequence is 17 residues long. Trimming left V 1 base short and J 0 bases short, with 11 bases between. CDR3 sequence reads: CASSVKGESSYNSPLHF. CDR3 DNA sequence: TGTGCCAGCAGCGTAAAGGGGGAGAGCTCCTATAATTCACCCCTCCACTTT.

This CDR3 reads CASSFQGAGYGYTF. The DNA of the CDR3 is TGTGCCAGCAGTTTTCAGGGGGCAGGTTATGGCTACACCTTC. The V gene is TRBV28, the J gene TRBJ1-2; TRBD1 aligns across 8 bases. The CDR3 is 14 residues long. V lost 3 bases, J lost 5 bases, and 5 bases stayed unmatched. The germline V gene encodes CDR1 MDHEN and CDR2 SYDVKM.

In its sample, this clone was seen a few times. The chain couples TRBV14 to TRBJ1-1; 8 positions match TRBD1. The CDR3 has 16 amino acids. Germline V lookup: CDR1 SGHDN, CDR2 FVKESK. V was clipped by 4 bases and J by 0 bases; unmatched bases: 7. This CDR3 is CASSPWDRTLNTEAFF. The CDR3 nucleotides read TGTGCCAGCAGCCCCTGGGACAGGACCTTGAACACTGAAGCTTTCTTT. Based on the CDR3 plus reference TRBV14 and TRBJ1-1, the full variable domain is EAGVTQFPSHSVIEKGQTVTLRCDPISGHDNLYWYRRVMGKEIKFLLHFVKESKQDESGMPNNRFLAERTGGTYSTLKVQPAELEDSGVYFCASSPWDRTLNTEAFFGQGTRLTVV.

The CDR3 loop is CASSLGRWGLNSPLHF. In DNA form, the CDR3 reads TGTGCCAGCAGCTTAGGCCGGTGGGGGTTGAATTCACCCCTCCACTTT. The rearrangement joins TRBV7-9 to TRBJ1-6, with TRBD1 as a possible D gene (5 bases). Germline CDR1 is SEHNR and CDR2 is FQNEAQ (reference sequence). The CDR3 consists of 16 residues. The germline V and J ends were trimmed by 1 base and 7 bases, with 14 bases remaining between them.

The chain links TRBV4-1 to TRBJ2-7, with 11 bases identical to TRBD1. Trimming cost V 0 bases and J 2 bases; bases outside gene matches: 12. The CDR3 has 19 amino acids. Germline CDR1 and CDR2: MGHRA and YSYEKL. CDR3 coding DNA: TGCGCCAGCAGCCAAGAGGTAGCACGTGGGGGACAGGGGGCCTACGAGCAGTACTTC. Its translation is CASSQEVARGGQGAYEQYF.

This chain links TRBV13 with TRBJ2-7, with 11 bases matching TRBD1. The trim removed 5 bases at V and 3 bases at J, leaving 3 bases unmatched. The germline CDR1 and CDR2 sequences are PRHDT and FYEKMQ (reference sequence). The CDR3 extends over 14 amino acids. CDR3 DNA sequence: TGTGCCAGCAGCGCCGGGACAGGGGGCTACGAGCAGTACTTC. Its translation is CASSAGTGGYEQYF.

The chain combines TRBV5-1 with TRBJ1-2; D may be TRBD1 (5 bases). Germline V gene lookup returns CDR1 SGHRS and CDR2 YFSETQ. The CDR3 is 12 residues long. The germline V and J ends were trimmed by 5 bases and 10 bases, with 15 bases remaining between them. The CDR3 loop reads CASRSGLQDYTF. In DNA, the CDR3 is TGCGCCAGCAGGTCAGGGCTTCAGGACTACACCTTC.